One sample yielded the 24 T cell receptor beta chains listed below, sequenced in a study of CD8 T cells in Susac syndrome. When the RNA was reverse transcribed, random hexamers were used with an input of roughly 0.45 to 1 ug. TCRdb re-analysed the immunoSEQ multiplex PCR reads in MiXCR, keeping a single row per CDR3 protein. This table has 100,000 to 150,000 distinct CDR3 sequences, roughly 80% appearing once. The sequenced sample consisted of CD8+ T cells from PBMCs. The receptors stem from a human donor with multiple sclerosis.

This clonotype was picked up one time. V usage is TRBV11-2 and J usage is TRBJ2-1, with D possibly matching TRBD2 (6 bases). The V gene's germline CDR1 is SGHAT and CDR2 FQNNGV. Trimming left V 4 bases short and J 9 bases short, with 16 bases between. The CDR3 covers 14 residues. CDR3 sequence reads: CASSSRLVRGEQFF. The CDR3 DNA reads as TGTGCCAGCAGCTCCAGACTAGTAAGAGGTGAGCAGTTCTTC.

This sequence joins TRBV3-1 and TRBJ2-5; D gene unclear. This CDR3 contains 15 residues. V was clipped by 0 bases and J by 5 bases, with 13 bases between them. Germline CDR1 and CDR2: LGHDT and YNNKEL (reference sequence). CDR3 nucleotides: TGTGCCAGCAGCCAAGACGTCTTAGCTGGGGAGACCCAGTACTTC. This gives the protein CASSQDVLAGETQYF.

Written as DNA, the CDR3 is TGTGCCAGCAGAGGACAGTTCACAGATACGCAGTATTTT. It codes for CASRGQFTDTQYF. The chain recombines TRBV2 with TRBJ2-3, with D maybe TRBD1 (6 bases). Trimming left V 6 bases short and J 2 bases short, with 9 bases between. The CDR3 consists of 13 residues. Germline V gene sequence: CDR1 SNHLY, CDR2 FYNNEI.

This chain links TRBV11-2 with TRBJ2-2, with TRBD1 matching over 8 bases. Germline values: CDR1 SGHAT, CDR2 FQNNGV. V was pared by 2 bases and J by 2 bases, with 4 bases of the junction left unmatched. There are 16 residues in the CDR3. CDR3 amino acids: CASSLFAGGNTGELFF. The CDR3 nucleotides are TGTGCCAGCAGCTTATTCGCAGGGGGCAACACCGGGGAGCTGTTTTTT.

In this sample, this clonotype turned up a few times. V gene TRBV7-2 combines with J gene TRBJ2-5, with 9 nucleotides matching TRBD1. Trimming took 3 bases from V and 4 from J; bases not matched to a gene: 6. CDR3 length: 15 amino acids. Germline CDR1 is SGHTA and CDR2 is FQGNSA. CDR3 loop: CASSLADRGLETQYF. The DNA of the CDR3 is TGTGCCAGCAGCTTGGCGGACAGGGGTCTAGAGACCCAGTACTTC.

The rearrangement joins TRBV7-3 to TRBJ1-1; 8 positions agree with TRBD1. Trimming took 5 bases from V and 0 from J; bases not matched to a gene: 5. CDR3 size: 15 residues. CDR1 and CDR2 (germline): SGHTA, FQGTGA. This chain's CDR3 is CASSTGQGMNTEAFF. CDR3 bases: TGTGCCAGCAGCACCGGACAGGGAATGAACACTGAAGCTTTCTTT.

This chain connects TRBV14 to TRBJ1-4, with D possibly matching TRBD1 (5 bases). The CDR3 runs to 15 residues. From germline, CDR1 is SGHDN and CDR2 FVKESK. Trimming took off 3 bases at V and 5 bases at J, with 13 bases between the two ends. The DNA for the CDR3 is TGTGCCAGCAGCCATTTGGGGGATGGCAATGAAAAACTGTTTTTT. Amino acid sequence: CASSHLGDGNEKLFF. The complete variable domain, with remaining parts taken from reference TRBV14 and TRBJ1-4, reads EAGVTQFPSHSVIEKGQTVTLRCDPISGHDNLYWYRRVMGKEIKFLLHFVKESKQDESGMPNNRFLAERTGGTYSTLKVQPAELEDSGVYFCASSHLGDGNEKLFFGSGTQLSVL.

The gene calls are TRBV19 and TRBJ1-3, with D unclear. The CDR3 has 15 amino acids. Germline V gene lookup returns CDR1 LNHDA and CDR2 SQIVND (reference sequence). The V end was cut by 3 bases, the J end by 0 bases, with 9 bases between. CDR3 DNA sequence: TGTGCCAGTAGTATTTCGGATGACTCTGGAAACACCATATATTTT. Translating gives CASSISDDSGNTIYF.

The V gene is TRBV19, the J gene TRBJ1-2, with TRBD1 as a possible D gene (5 bases). Trimming pared 7 bases from V and 4 bases from J, leaving 10 bases between. The CDR3 sequence is 12 residues long. The germline CDR1 and CDR2 sequences are LNHDA and SQIVND (reference sequence). The CDR3 DNA reads as TGTGCCAGTACCGACAGAGTCTATGGCTACACCTTC. It codes for CASTDRVYGYTF. Together with reference TRBV19 and TRBJ1-2, the CDR3 gives the full variable domain: DGGITQSPKYLFRKEGQNVTLSCEQNLNHDAMYWYRQDPGQGLRLIYYSQIVNDFQKGDIAEGYSVSREKKESFPLTVTSAQKNPTAFYLCASTDRVYGYTFGSGTRLTVV.

The chain has TRBV7-2 and TRBJ2-7, with 7 nucleotides matching TRBD1. The V and J ends lost 0 bases and 5 bases, in that order; junction bases with no gene match: 7. Germline CDR1 SGHTA, CDR2 FQGNSA. This CDR3 comprises 15 residues. In DNA form, the CDR3 reads TGTGCCAGCAGCTTAGCGGCCGGGACAGCCCACGAGCAGTACTTC. This translates into CASSLAAGTAHEQYF.

V usage is TRBV11-3 and J usage is TRBJ1-2; the D gene is possibly TRBD1 (6 bases). The CDR3 runs to 15 residues. The V end lost 5 bases, the J end lost 3 bases, and 16 bases lay between the germline ends. CDR1 SGHNT and CDR2 YENEEA come from the germline V gene. This CDR3 reads CASSLGAAWDYGYTF. The CDR3 DNA is TGTGCCAGCAGCCTGGGGGCGGCCTGGGACTATGGCTACACCTTC. Combining the CDR3 with reference TRBV11-3 and TRBJ1-2 gives the whole variable domain EAGVVQSPRYKIIEKKQPVAFWCNPISGHNTLYWYLQNLGQGPELLIRYENEEAVDDSQLPKDRFSAERLKGVDSTLKIQPAELGDSAVYLCASSLGAAWDYGYTFGSGTRLTVV.

The chain is built from TRBV7-8 and TRBJ1-5, with unresolved D. There are 16 residues in the CDR3. The V end was cut by 1 base, the J end by 2 bases, with 12 bases between. CDR1 is SGHVS, CDR2 FQNEAQ, per germline. The CDR3 loop reads CASSLDGWGGNQPQHF. The CDR3 bases are TGTGCCAGCAGCTTAGATGGGTGGGGAGGCAATCAGCCCCAGCATTTT.

The chain combines TRBV14 with TRBJ1-1; D call uncertain. The CDR3 sequence is 17 residues long. Trimming left V 4 bases short and J 4 bases short, with 22 bases between. Germline V lookup: CDR1 SGHDN, CDR2 FVKESK. This CDR3 reads CASSPLKTRWIGTEAFF. The CDR3 nucleotides are TGTGCCAGCAGCCCCCTAAAAACACGATGGATTGGCACTGAAGCTTTCTTT.

A few counts support this clonotype. J is TRBJ1-6 and V is TRBV6-1; 8 bases map to TRBD1. The CDR3 runs to 14 residues. Germline-derived CDR1 and CDR2 are MNHNS and SASEGT. V lost 9 bases, J lost 9 bases, and 10 bases stayed unmatched. CDR3 sequence (DNA): TGTGCCAGTCGAACCGGGACAGGCGCTTCACCCCTCCACTTT. This gives the protein CASRTGTGASPLHF.

The rearrangement links TRBV5-6 to TRBJ1-2; TRBD1 aligns across 7 bases. The CDR3 length is 14 residues. Germline CDR1 reads SGHDT; CDR2 reads YYEEEE. J lost 4 bases, V lost 2 bases, and 5 bases had no gene match. The chain's CDR3 is CASSFLTGIYGYTF. The CDR3 nucleotides read TGTGCCAGCAGCTTCCTGACAGGGATCTATGGCTACACCTTC.

The chain employs TRBV3-1 and TRBJ2-4, with TRBD2 matching 10 bases. With V trimmed by 0 bases and J by 2 bases, 7 bases remained unmatched. This CDR3 comprises 18 residues. The germline V gene encodes CDR1 LGHDT and CDR2 YNNKEL (reference sequence). The CDR3: CASSQEGGTSVSKNIQYF. The DNA for the CDR3 is TGTGCCAGCAGCCAAGAAGGCGGGACTAGCGTGTCCAAAAACATTCAGTACTTC.

As regards this clonotype: One end of the junction is discordant with germline, which a read error may explain. DNA of the CDR3: TGTGCCAGCAGCCGCCTCCGGGACACCTTGGACGAGACCCATTACTTC. Its protein product is CASSRLRDTLDETHYF. The chain joins TRBV28 to TRBJ2-5, with a possible D match to TRBD1 (6 bases). Germline-derived CDR1 and CDR2 are MDHEN and SYDVKM. The CDR3 covers 16 residues.

The CDR3 DNA is TGTGCCAGCAGTCAGAGGACTTCCCAAGAGACCCAGTACTTC. Encoded protein: CASSQRTSQETQYF. The V gene is TRBV28, the J gene TRBJ2-5, with D possibly matching TRBD2 (5 bases). The CDR3 has 14 amino acids. Germline CDR1 and CDR2: MDHEN and SYDVKM. The V and J ends lost 5 bases and 1 base respectively, with 11 bases between them.

In its sample, this clonotype was seen once. The CDR3 protein is CASSFRGSRELFF. Here the CDR3 DNA reads TGTGCCAGCAGTTTTAGGGGAAGCCGGGAGCTGTTTTTT. The chain uses TRBV27 and TRBJ2-2, with D perhaps matching TRBD1 (5 bases). The CDR3 consists of 13 residues. V was trimmed by 3 bases and J by 9 bases, leaving 11 bases between them. Germline loops: CDR1 MNHEY, CDR2 SMNVEV (reference sequence).

V gene TRBV21-1 combines with J gene TRBJ2-5. TRBV21-1 is designated a pseudogene. The CDR3 length is 16 residues. The CDR3 nucleotides read TGTGCCAGCAGGAACAGCCCATTGGGATCCCAAGAGACCCAGTACTTC. Protein product: CASRNSPLGSQETQYF.

The rearrangement uses TRBV28 and TRBJ1-4, with 8 nucleotides matching TRBD1. This CDR3 region has 14 residues. Germline V gene lookup returns CDR1 MDHEN and CDR2 SYDVKM. V lost 6 bases to trimming and J lost 7 bases; unmatched junction nucleotides: 7. As DNA, the CDR3 is TGTGCCAGCAGCCGGACAGGGATAAGTGAAAAACTGTTTTTT. This gives the protein CASSRTGISEKLFF.

V is TRBV4-1 and J is TRBJ2-2, with D unclear. The CDR3 sequence is 14 residues long. Germline V CDR1 and CDR2: MGHRA, YSYEKL. Deletions cut 3 bases from V and 1 base from J, with 6 bases between. The chain's CDR3 is CASSQFGNTGELFF. The CDR3 DNA reads as TGCGCCAGCAGCCAGTTCGGGAACACCGGGGAGCTGTTTTTT.

The V call is TRBV10-3, the J call TRBJ1-1, with TRBD1 as a possible D gene (6 bases). Germline V CDR1 and CDR2: ENHRY, SYGVKD. Trimming took off 7 bases at V and 1 base at J, with 7 bases between the two ends. The length of the CDR3 is 12 residues. The CDR3 loop reads CAITDRNTEAFF. CDR3 DNA sequence: TGTGCCATCACGGACAGGAACACTGAAGCTTTCTTT.

The chain employs TRBV4-1 and TRBJ1-1, with a tentative D call TRBD1 (5 bases). The CDR3 consists of 15 residues. Trimming pared 1 base from V and 6 bases from J, leaving 15 bases between. CDR1 is MGHRA, CDR2 YSYEKL, per germline. CDR3 nucleotides: TGCGCCAGCAGCCAAGGCCCGACAGTTTCCCCTGAAGCTTTCTTT. As protein: CASSQGPTVSPEAFF.